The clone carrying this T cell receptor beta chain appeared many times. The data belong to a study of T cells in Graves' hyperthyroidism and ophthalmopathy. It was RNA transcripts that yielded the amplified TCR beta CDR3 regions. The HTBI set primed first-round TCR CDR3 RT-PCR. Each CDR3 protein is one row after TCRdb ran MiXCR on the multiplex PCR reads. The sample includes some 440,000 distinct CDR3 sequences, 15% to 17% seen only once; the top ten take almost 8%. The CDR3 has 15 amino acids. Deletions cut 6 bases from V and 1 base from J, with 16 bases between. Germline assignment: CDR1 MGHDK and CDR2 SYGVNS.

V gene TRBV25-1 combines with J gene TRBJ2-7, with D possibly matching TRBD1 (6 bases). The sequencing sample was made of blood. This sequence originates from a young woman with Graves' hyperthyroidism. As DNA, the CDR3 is TGTGCCAGCAGCCCGCTGGGGGCGACTTCCTACGAGCAGTACTTC. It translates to CASSPLGATSYEQYF.